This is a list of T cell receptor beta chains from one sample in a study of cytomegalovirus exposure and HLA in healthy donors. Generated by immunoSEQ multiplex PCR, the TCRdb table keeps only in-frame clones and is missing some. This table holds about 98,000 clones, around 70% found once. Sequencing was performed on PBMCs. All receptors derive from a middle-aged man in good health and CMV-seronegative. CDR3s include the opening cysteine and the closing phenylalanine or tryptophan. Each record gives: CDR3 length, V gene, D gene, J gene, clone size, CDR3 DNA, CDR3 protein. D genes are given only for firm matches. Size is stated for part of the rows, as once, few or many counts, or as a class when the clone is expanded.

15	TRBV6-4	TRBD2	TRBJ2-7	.	TGTGCCAGCAGTGAAACTAGCGGGAGGGGGTACGAGCAGTACTTC	CASSETSGRGYEQYF
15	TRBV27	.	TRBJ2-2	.	TGTGCCAGCAGTTTATTATACAGCAGAACCGGGGAGCTGTTTTTT	CASSLLYSRTGELFF
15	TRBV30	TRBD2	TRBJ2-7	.	TGTGCCTGTCGCCGGGGGCGGGAGGGCCCCTACGAGCAGTACTTC	CACRRGREGPYEQYF
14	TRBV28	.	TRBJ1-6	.	TGTGCCAGCAGTACGGAGGTGGGGGGTTCACCCCTCCACTTT	CASSTEVGGSPLHF
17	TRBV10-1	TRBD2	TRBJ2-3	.	TGCGCCAGCAGTGAGTCGTCGTTAGCGGGAGACGAAGATACGCAGTATTTT	CASSESSLAGDEDTQYF
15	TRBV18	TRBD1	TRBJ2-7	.	TGTGCCAGCTCACCACCCCAGCAGGGGGTTTACGAGCAGTACTTC	CASSPPQQGVYEQYF
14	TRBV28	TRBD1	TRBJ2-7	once	TGTGCCAGCAGCCTACAGGGGCCCGCCTACGAGCAGTACTTC	CASSLQGPAYEQYF
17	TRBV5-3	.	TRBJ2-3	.	TGTGCCAGAAGCTTGGAAGGAGGGCCCATTAGCACAGATACGCAGTATTTT	CARSLEGGPISTDTQYF
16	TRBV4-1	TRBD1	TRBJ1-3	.	TGCGCCAGCACCCGGACAGGGCCAAACTCTGGAAACACCATATATTTT	CASTRTGPNSGNTIYF
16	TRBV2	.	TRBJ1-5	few	TGTGCCAGCAGCGTGGGACAAATAACGTCGGCTCAGCCCCAGCATTTT	CASSVGQITSAQPQHF
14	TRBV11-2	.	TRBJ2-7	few	TGTGCCAGCAGCTTAGCGGACAGCTCCTACGAGCAGTACTTC	CASSLADSSYEQYF
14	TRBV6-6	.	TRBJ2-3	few	TGTGCCAGCAGTTACCCCGAGGGCACAGATACGCAGTATTTT	CASSYPEGTDTQYF
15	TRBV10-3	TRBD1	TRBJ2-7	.	TGTGCCATCAGTACGGACAGGGGGCGGAGTTACGAGCAGTACTTC	CAISTDRGRSYEQYF
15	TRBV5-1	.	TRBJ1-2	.	TGCGCCAGCAGCTTGGCGACGGGGAGTAGCTATGGCTACACCTTC	CASSLATGSSYGYTF
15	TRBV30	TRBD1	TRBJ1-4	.	TGTGCCTGGAGGAACCCGGGACAGGGAAGGGAAAAACTGTTTTTT	CAWRNPGQGREKLFF
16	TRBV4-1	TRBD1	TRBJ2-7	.	TGCGCCAGCAGCCAGGCACCGGGACAGGGTCTATACGAGCAGTACTTC	CASSQAPGQGLYEQYF
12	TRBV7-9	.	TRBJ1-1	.	TGTGCCAGCAGCTACGGCGGGGCTGAAGCTTTCTTT	CASSYGGAEAFF
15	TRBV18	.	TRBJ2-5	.	TGTGCCAGCTCACCATGGGACTCCGGGAGTGAGACCCAGTACTTC	CASSPWDSGSETQYF
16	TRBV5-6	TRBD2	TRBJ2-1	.	TGTGCCAGCAGCTTGAACGGGGGGGGCTCCTACAATGAGCAGTTCTTC	CASSLNGGGSYNEQFF
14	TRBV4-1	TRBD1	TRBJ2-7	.	TGCGCCAGCAGCCAGTGGACAGGGTCCTACGAGCAGTACTTC	CASSQWTGSYEQYF
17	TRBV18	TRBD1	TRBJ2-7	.	TGTGCCAGCTCACCACAGTTTCGGGACAGGTACTCCTACGAGCAGTACTTC	CASSPQFRDRYSYEQYF
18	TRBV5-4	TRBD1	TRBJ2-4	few	TGTGCCAGCAGCTTGCCGACAGGGGCTCAGGGGGCCAAAAACATTCAGTACTTC	CASSLPTGAQGAKNIQYF